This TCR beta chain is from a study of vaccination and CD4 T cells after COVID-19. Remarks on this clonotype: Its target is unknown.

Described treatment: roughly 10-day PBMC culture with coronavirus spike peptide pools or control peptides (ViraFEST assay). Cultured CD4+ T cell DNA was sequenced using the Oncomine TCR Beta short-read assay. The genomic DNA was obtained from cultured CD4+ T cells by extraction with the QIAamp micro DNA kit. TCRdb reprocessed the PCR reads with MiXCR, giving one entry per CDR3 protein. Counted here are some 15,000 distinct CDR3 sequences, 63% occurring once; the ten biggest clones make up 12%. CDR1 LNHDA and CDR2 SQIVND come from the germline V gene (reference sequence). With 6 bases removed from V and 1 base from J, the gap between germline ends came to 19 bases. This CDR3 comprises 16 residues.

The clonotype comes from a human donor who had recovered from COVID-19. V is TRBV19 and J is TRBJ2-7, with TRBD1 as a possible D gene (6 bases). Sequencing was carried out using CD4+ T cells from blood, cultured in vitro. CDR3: CASSGQGRGRSYEQYF. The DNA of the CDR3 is TGTGCCAGTAGCGGGCAGGGGCGCGGCCGATCCTACGAGCAGTACTTC. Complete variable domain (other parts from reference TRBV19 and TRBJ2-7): DGGITQSPKYLFRKEGQNVTLSCEQNLNHDAMYWYRQDPGQGLRLIYYSQIVNDFQKGDIAEGYSVSREKKESFPLTVTSAQKNPTAFYLCASSGQGRGRSYEQYFGPGTRLTVT.